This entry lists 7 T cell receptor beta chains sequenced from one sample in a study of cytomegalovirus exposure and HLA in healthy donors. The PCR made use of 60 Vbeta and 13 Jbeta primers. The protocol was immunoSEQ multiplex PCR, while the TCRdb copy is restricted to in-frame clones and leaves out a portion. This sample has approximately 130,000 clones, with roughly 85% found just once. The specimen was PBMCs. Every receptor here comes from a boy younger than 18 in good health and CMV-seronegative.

The CDR3 DNA sequence: TGTGCCAGCAGTTCCAACACTGCGAGCGGGAGTGAAAGGGATGAGCAGTTCTTC. As protein: CASSSNTASGSERDEQFF. The chain couples TRBV27 to TRBJ2-1, with 8 bases aligning to TRBD2. This CDR3 contains 18 residues. Unmatched junction bases numbered 19, after V lost 4 bases and J lost 8 bases. Germline CDR1 is MNHEY and CDR2 is SMNVEV (reference sequence).

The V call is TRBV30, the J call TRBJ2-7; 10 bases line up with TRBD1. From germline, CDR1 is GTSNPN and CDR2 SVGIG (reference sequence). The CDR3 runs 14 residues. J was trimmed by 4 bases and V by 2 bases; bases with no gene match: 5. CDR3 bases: TGTGCCTGGAGTACCGGACAGGGGGGGTACGAGCAGTACTTC. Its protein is CAWSTGQGGYEQYF.

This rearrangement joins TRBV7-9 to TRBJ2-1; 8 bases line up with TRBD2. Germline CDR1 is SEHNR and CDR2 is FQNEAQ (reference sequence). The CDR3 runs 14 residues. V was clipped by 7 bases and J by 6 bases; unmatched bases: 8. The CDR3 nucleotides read TGTGCCAGCACCTCGCGGAGCGGGAGCAATGAGCAGTTCTTC. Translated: CASTSRSGSNEQFF.

The CDR3 sequence is CATSTRLGGRETQYF. Here the CDR3 DNA reads TGTGCCACCAGCACCAGACTGGGCGGGAGAGAGACCCAGTACTTC. J is TRBJ2-5 and V is TRBV15; 7 nucleotides align to TRBD2. The CDR3 has 15 residues. The V gene's germline CDR1 is LNHNV and CDR2 YYDKDF (reference sequence). The junction had 9 bases not matched to a gene; V was cut back by 4 bases and J by 4 bases.

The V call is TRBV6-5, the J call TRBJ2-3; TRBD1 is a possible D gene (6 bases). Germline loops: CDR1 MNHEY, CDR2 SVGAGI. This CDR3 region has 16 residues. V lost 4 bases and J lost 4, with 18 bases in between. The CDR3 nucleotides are TGTGCCAGCAGTTCGGACTCCCTGGGGGCCCCAGATACGCAGTATTTT. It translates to CASSSDSLGAPDTQYF.

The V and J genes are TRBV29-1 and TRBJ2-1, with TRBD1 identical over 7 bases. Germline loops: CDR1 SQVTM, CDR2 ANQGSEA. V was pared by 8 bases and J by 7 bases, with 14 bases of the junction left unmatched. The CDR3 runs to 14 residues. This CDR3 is CSYWTGHIGNEQFF. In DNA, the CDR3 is TGCAGCTATTGGACAGGTCATATAGGGAATGAGCAGTTCTTC.

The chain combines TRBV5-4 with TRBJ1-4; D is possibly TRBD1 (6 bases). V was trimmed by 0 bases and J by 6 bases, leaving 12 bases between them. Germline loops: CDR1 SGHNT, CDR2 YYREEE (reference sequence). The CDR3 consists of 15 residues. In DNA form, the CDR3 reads TGTGCCAGCAGCTTGGGGGGGCTACGGGATGAAAAACTGTTTTTT. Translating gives CASSLGGLRDEKLFF.